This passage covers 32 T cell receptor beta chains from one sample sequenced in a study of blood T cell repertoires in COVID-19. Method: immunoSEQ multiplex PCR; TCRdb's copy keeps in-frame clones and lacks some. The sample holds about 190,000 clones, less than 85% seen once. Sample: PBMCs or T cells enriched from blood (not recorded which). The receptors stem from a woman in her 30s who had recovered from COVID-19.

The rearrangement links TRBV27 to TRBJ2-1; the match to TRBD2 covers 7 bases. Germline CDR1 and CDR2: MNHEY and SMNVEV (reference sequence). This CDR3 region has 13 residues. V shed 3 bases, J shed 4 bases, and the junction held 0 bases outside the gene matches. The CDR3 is CASSFSGYNEQFF. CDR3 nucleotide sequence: TGTGCCAGCAGTTTTAGCGGGTACAATGAGCAGTTCTTC.

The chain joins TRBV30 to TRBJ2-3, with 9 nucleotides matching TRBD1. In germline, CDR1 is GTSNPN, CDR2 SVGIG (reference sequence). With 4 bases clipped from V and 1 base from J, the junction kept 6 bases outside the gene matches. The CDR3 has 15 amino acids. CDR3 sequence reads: CAWIWGQGGTDTQYF. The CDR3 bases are TGTGCCTGGATTTGGGGACAGGGCGGCACAGATACGCAGTATTTT.

CDR3 DNA sequence: TGTGCCACCAGCTCAAGGACAGGGCCGGGCGAGCAGTACTTC. The encoded protein is CATSSRTGPGEQYF. The V and J genes are TRBV15 and TRBJ2-7; 8 nucleotides line up with TRBD1. The J segment lost 6 bases and the V segment lost 5 bases, leaving 9 bases of the junction unmatched. The germline gives CDR1 LNHNV, CDR2 YYDKDF (reference sequence). CDR3 length: 14 residues.

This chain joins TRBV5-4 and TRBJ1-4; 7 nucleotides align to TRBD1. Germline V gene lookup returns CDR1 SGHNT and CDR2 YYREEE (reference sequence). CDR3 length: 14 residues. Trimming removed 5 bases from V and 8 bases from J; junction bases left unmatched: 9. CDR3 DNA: TGTGCCAGCAGTCTGGACAGGTTTCGGGAAAAACTGTTTTTT. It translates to CASSLDRFREKLFF.

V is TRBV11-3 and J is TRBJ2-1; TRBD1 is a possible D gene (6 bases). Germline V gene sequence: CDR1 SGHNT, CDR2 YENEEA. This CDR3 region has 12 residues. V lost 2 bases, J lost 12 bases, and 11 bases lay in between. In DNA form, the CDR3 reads TGTGCCAGCAGCTTAAACAGGGCTCGGCAGTTCTTC. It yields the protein CASSLNRARQFF. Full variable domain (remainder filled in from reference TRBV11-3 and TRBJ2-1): EAGVVQSPRYKIIEKKQPVAFWCNPISGHNTLYWYLQNLGQGPELLIRYENEEAVDDSQLPKDRFSAERLKGVDSTLKIQPAELGDSAVYLCASSLNRARQFFGPGTRLTVL.

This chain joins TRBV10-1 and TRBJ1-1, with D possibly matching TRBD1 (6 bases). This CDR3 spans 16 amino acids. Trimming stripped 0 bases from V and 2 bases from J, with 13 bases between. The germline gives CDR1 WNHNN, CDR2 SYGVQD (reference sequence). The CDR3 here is CASSESMGALNTEAFF. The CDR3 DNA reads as TGCGCCAGCAGTGAGTCGATGGGGGCCTTAAACACTGAAGCTTTCTTT.

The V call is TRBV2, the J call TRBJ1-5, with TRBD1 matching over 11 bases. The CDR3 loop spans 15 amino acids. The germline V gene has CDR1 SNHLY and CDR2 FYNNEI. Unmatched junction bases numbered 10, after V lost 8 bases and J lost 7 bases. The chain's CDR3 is CASQNGQGASQPQHF. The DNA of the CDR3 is TGTGCCAGCCAAAATGGACAGGGGGCGTCGCAGCCCCAGCATTTT.

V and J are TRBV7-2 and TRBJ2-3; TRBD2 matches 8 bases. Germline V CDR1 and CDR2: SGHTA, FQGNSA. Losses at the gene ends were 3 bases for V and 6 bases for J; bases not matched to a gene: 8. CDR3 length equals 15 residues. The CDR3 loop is CASSFQTGGGDTQYF. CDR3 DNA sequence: TGTGCCAGCAGCTTCCAAACCGGCGGGGGGGATACGCAGTATTTT.

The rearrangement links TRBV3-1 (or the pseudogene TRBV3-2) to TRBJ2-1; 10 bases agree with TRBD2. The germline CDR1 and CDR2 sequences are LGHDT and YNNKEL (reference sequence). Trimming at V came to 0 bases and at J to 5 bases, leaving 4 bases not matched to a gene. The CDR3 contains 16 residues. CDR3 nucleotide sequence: TGTGCCAGCAGCCAAGATCGCGGGACTAGCGACAATGAGCAGTTCTTC. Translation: CASSQDRGTSDNEQFF.

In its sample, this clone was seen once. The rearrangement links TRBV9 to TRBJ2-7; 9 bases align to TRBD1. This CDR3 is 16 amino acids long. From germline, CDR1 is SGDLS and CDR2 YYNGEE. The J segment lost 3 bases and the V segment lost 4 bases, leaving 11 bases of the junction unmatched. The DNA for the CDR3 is TGTGCCAGCAGCCCACCCGGGACAGGGTTAAGCTACGAGCAGTACTTC. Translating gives CASSPPGTGLSYEQYF.

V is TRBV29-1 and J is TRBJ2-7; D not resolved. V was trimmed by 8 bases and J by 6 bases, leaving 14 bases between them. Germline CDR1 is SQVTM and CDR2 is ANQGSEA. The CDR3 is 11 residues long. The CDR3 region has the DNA TGCAGCTCACGCCTAGGAGCCGAGCAGTACTTC. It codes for CSSRLGAEQYF.

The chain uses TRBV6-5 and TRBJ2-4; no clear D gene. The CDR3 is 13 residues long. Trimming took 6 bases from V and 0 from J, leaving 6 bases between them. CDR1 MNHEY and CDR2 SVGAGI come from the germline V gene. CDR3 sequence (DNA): TGTGCCAGCAGCCCCCGAGCCAAAAACATTCAGTACTTC. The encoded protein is CASSPRAKNIQYF.

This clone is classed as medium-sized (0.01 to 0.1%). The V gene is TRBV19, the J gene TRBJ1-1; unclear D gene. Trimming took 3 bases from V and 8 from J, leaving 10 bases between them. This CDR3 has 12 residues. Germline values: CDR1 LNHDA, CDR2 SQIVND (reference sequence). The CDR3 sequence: CASSIGPVEAFF. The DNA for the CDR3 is TGTGCCAGTAGTATTGGGCCAGTCGAAGCTTTCTTT.

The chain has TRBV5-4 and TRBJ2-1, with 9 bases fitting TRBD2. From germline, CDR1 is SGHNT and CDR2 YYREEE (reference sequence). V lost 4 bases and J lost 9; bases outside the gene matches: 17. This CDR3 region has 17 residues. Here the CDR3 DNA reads TGTGCCAGCAGCCCACCCCCACGGTTGGTAGCGGGGGCTGAGCAGTTCTTC. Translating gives CASSPPPRLVAGAEQFF.

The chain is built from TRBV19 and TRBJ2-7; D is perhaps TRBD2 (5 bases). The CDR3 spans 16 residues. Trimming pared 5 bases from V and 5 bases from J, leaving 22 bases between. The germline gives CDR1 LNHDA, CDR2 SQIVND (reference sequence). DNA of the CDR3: TGTGCCAGTAGTGGGCGGATGCCTAGAGGGCGCGACGAGCAGTACTTC. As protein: CASSGRMPRGRDEQYF.

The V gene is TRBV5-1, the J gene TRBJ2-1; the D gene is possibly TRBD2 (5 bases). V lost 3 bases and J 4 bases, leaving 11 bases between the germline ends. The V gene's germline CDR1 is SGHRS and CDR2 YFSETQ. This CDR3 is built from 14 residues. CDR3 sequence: CASSSRDQYNEQFF. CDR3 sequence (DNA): TGCGCCAGCAGCTCCCGGGATCAATACAATGAGCAGTTCTTC.

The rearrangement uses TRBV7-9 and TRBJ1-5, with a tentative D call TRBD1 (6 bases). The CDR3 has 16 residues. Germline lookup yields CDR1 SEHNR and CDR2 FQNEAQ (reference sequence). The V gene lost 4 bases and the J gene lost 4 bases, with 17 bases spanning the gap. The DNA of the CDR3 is TGTGCCAGCAGCTCCGTGGGGACACCCCAGAATCAGCCCCAGCATTTT. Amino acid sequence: CASSSVGTPQNQPQHF.

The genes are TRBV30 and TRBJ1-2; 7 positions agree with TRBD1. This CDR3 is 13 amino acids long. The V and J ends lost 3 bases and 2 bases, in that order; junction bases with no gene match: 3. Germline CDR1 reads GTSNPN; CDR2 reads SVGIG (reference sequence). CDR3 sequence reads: CAWRVTGNYGYTF. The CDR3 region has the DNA TGTGCCTGGAGGGTGACAGGGAACTATGGCTACACCTTC.

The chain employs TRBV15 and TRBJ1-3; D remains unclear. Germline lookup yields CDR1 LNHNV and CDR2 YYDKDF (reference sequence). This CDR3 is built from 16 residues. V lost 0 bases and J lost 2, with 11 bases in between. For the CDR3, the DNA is TGTGCCACCAGCAGAGATCTGGGAGGGACTGGAAACACCATATATTTT. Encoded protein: CATSRDLGGTGNTIYF.

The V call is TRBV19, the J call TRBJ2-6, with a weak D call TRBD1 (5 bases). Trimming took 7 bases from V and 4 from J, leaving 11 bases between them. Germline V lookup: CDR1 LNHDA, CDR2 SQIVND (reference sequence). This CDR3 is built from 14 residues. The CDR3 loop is CASIQGRGANVLTF. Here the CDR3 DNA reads TGTGCCAGTATTCAGGGCAGGGGGGCCAACGTCCTGACTTTC. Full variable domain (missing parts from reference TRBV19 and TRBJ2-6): DGGITQSPKYLFRKEGQNVTLSCEQNLNHDAMYWYRQDPGQGLRLIYYSQIVNDFQKGDIAEGYSVSREKKESFPLTVTSAQKNPTAFYLCASIQGRGANVLTFGAGSRLTVL.

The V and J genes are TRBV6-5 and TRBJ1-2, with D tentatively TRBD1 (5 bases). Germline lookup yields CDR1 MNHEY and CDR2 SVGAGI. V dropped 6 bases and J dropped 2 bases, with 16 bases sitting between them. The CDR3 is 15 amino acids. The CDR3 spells CASSRETAANYGYTF. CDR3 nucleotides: TGTGCCAGCAGCAGAGAGACAGCCGCAAACTATGGCTACACCTTC.

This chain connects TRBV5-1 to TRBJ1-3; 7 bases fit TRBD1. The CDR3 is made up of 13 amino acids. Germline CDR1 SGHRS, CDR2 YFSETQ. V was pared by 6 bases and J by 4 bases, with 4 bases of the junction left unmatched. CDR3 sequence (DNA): TGCGCCAGCAAGACAGGGACGGGAAACACCATATATTTT. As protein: CASKTGTGNTIYF.

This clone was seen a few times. The CDR3 DNA reads TGTGCCAGCAGCTTCGGACAGGACTATGGCTACACCTTC. Protein product: CASSFGQDYGYTF. The chain recombines TRBV3-1 (or the pseudogene TRBV3-2) with TRBJ1-2; 7 nucleotides match TRBD1. The CDR3 contains 13 residues. Germline V lookup: CDR1 LGHDT, CDR2 YNNKEL (reference sequence). Trimming took 5 bases from V and 3 from J; bases not matched to a gene: 3.

CDR3: CASSLSEQGGNQPQHF. The CDR3 nucleotides read TGTGCCAGCAGTTTATCCGAACAGGGGGGGAATCAGCCCCAGCATTTT. The genes are TRBV28 and TRBJ1-5; TRBD1 matches 8 bases. Germline CDR1 and CDR2: MDHEN and SYDVKM. The trim removed 1 base at V and 4 bases at J, leaving 6 bases unmatched. The CDR3 contains 16 residues. Combining the CDR3 with reference TRBV28 and TRBJ1-5 gives the whole variable domain DVKVTQSSRYLVKRTGEKVFLECVQDMDHENMFWYRQDPGLGLRLIYFSYDVKMKEKGDIPEGYSVSREKKERFSLILESASTNQTSMYLCASSLSEQGGNQPQHFGDGTRLSIL.

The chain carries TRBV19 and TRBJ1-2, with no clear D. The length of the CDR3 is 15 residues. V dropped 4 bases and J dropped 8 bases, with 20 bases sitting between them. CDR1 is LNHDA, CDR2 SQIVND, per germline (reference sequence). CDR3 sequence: CASSTGLGVRGGYTF. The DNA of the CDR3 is TGTGCCAGTAGTACCGGCCTCGGGGTGCGAGGGGGCTACACCTTC.

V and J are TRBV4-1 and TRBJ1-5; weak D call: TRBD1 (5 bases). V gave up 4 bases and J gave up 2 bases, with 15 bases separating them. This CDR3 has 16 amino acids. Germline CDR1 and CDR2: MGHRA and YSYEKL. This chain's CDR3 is CASSPIAGVGNQPQHF. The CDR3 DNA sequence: TGCGCCAGCAGCCCTATTGCGGGGGTTGGCAATCAGCCCCAGCATTTT.

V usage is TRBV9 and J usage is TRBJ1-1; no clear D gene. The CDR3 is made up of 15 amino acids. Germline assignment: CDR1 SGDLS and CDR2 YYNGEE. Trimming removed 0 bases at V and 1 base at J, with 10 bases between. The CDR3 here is CASSVAGAWNTEAFF. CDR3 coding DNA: TGTGCCAGCAGCGTAGCCGGAGCCTGGAACACTGAAGCTTTCTTT.

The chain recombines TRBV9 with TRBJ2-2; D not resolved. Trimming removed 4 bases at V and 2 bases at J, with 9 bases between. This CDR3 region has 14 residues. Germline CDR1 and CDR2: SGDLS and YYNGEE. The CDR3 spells CASSNGPNTGELFF. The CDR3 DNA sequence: TGTGCCAGCAGCAACGGTCCCAACACCGGGGAGCTGTTTTTT.

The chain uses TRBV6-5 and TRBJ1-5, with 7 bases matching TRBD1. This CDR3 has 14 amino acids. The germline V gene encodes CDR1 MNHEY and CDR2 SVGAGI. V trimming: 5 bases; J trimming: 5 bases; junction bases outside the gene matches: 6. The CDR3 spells CASSRQGRDQPQHF. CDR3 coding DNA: TGTGCCAGCAGTAGACAGGGTAGGGATCAGCCCCAGCATTTT.

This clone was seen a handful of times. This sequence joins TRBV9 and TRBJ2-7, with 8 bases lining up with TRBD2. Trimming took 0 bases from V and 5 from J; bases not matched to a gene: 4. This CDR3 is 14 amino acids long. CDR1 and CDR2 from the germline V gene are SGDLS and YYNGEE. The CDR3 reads CASSVDGRVHEQYF. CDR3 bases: TGTGCCAGCAGCGTAGACGGGAGGGTCCACGAGCAGTACTTC.

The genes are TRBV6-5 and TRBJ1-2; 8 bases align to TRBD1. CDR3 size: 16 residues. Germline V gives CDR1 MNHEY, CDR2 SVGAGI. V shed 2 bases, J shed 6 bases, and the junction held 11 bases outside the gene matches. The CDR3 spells CASSYHPDRVFHGYTF. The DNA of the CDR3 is TGTGCCAGCAGTTACCATCCGGACAGGGTTTTTCATGGCTACACCTTC.

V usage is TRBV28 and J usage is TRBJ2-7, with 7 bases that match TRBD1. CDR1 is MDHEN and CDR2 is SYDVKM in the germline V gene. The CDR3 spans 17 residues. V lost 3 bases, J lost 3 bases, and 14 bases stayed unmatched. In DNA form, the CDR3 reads TGTGCCAGCAGTTTTGGGAAAACAGACAGGGCTAGCTACGAGCAGTACTTC. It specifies CASSFGKTDRASYEQYF.